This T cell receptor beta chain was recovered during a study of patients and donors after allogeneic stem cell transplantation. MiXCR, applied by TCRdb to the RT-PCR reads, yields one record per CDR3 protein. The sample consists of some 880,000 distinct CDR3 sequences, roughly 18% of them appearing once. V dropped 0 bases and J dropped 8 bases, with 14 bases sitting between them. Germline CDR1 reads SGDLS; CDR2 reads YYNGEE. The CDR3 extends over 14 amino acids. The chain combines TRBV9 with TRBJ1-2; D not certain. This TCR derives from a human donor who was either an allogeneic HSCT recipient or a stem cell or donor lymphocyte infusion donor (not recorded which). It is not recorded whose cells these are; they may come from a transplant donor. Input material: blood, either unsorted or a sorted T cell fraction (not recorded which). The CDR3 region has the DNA TGTGCCAGCAGCGTAGCTACCTGGGAGGGAGGCTACACCTTC. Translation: CASSVATWEGGYTF.